Sequencing of this T cell receptor beta chain was carried out in a study of siplizumab effects on memory and regulatory T cells (dated by TCRdb to between 2018 and 2021). General notes on the study: The study looked at the effect of siplizumab, an anti-CD2 antibody, on alloreactive T-cell subsets in allogeneic mixed lymphocyte reactions made from human PBMCs.

TCRbeta CDR3 sequencing was performed on sorted unstimulated T cells and on proliferating T cells recovered from mixed lymphocyte reactions. Fresh whole blood from ten to eleven HLA-typed healthy donors served as the source for isolating PBMCs. The study at large found these results: Because sequences below about 10^-5 frequency were poorly captured, only a minor fraction of alloreactive clones could be mapped to unstimulated subsets. For roughly 75-95% of proliferating CD4+ or CD8+ clones, no naive or memory phenotype could be assigned. Siplizumab significantly reduced the cumulative frequency of alloreactive sequences traceable to unstimulated CD4+ memory T cells. Whether proliferating Tregs from siplizumab cultures were suppressive was not functionally confirmed. Greater diversity appeared to be present in unstimulated naive T cells than in memory T cells, and a substantial contribution to the alloresponse seemed to be made by naive cells. Of the alloreactive CD4+ clones that could be mapped, the Treg-derived share averaged about 67% with siplizumab compared with 26.9% in control reactions.

About this clone: No cognate antigen has been identified for it. Nothing much larger sits one base from this clone, and base qualities are not available.

Library preparation was by the immunoSEQ multiplex PCR assay. Each sample had some 10^5 TCR templates assayed by the deep sequencing platform. Genomic DNA extracted from sorted T cells was the material used for TCRbeta CDR3 sequencing. The authors processed their data as follows. Clonal analysis of TCRbeta CDR3 data was done in the R programming language. Unstimulated samples were compared with post-reaction CFSE-low samples to define alloreactive CD4+ and CD8+ clones. Regulatory or non-regulatory origin of alloreactive CD4+ clones was assigned by matching sequences to the sorted unstimulated Treg and non-Treg repertoires. The table was pulled from immuneACCESS by TCRdb, which kept in-frame rearrangements only. Such tables lose some clones; where checked, under half of the loss comes from unresolved V genes, and the rest has no known cause. Clone size and the V and J calls come from that table; the DNA yielded D and trimming. This sample has about 100,000 clones in its table, and 80% to 95% of those were observed once. Clones ranked in the top ten supply 0.14% to 0.15% of the sample.

This TCR came from a human donor in good health. Sequenced material: CD4+ T cells sorted from blood.

Here is the DNA: TGTGCCAGCAGTCTACAGGGGGCTAGCAATCAGCCCCAGCATTTT. Translation gives CASSLQGASNQPQHF. Here the chain combines TRBV27 and TRBJ1-5, and 9 bases in between align with TRBD1. As encoded in the germline V gene (reference sequence), CDR1 is MNHEY while CDR2 is SMNVEV. From V the trimming removes 5 bases and from J it removes 0 bases, while the gene matches leave 2 bases of the junction unaccounted for. Inclusive of the bounding cysteine and phenylalanine, the CDR3 is 15 residues long. The entry retains the CDR3 DNA only, 45 bases that are in frame from base 1.